This note documents a single TCR beta chain sequence. The data are from a study of blood T cell repertoires in COVID-19. Study-wide background: From T cells, B-cell-depleted T cells, or PBMCs came the material, which was cDNA or gDNA.

CDR1 SGHAT and CDR2 FQNNGV come from the germline V gene. V shed 2 bases and J shed 0 bases, with 13 bases lying between them. The CDR3 is 17 residues long. Participants were placed into cohorts based on the clinical history they reported. Recovered status in Cohort 3 required two negative PCRs, clearance, or symptom resolution. Repertoires were generated with immunoSEQ multiplex PCR, while TCRdb's copy carries only in-frame clones and drops some. The sample contains over 250,000 clones, around 91% of which appear only once. Sequenced sample: PBMCs or T cells enriched from blood (not recorded which). The receptor was isolated from a woman between 18 and 29 years old who had recovered from COVID-19. J is TRBJ1-4 and V is TRBV11-2, with a weak D call TRBD1 (6 bases). The DNA for the CDR3 is TGTGCCAGCAGCTTACGGGGGGCTACCGCAACTAATGAAAAACTGTTTTTT. It translates to CASSLRGATATNEKLFF.